The 9 T cell receptor beta chains presented below share a single source sample, sequenced in a study of graft-versus-host responses after intestinal transplantation. Clones were sequenced by immunoSEQ multiplex PCR, and TCRdb holds only the in-frame ones, with some missing. Here the sample spans 30,000 to 40,000 clones, around 95% being singletons. The sequencing here drew on PBMCs, taken 16 days after intestinal transplant. The receptors shown here come from a human patient who received an intestinal transplant, so some T cells may come from the graft donor.

Only one count was recorded for this clone. This sequence joins TRBV28 and TRBJ2-7; 7 bases line up with TRBD1. The CDR3 runs to 16 residues. The V gene's germline CDR1 is MDHEN and CDR2 SYDVKM. Unmatched junction bases numbered 8, after V lost 3 bases and J lost 0 bases. This CDR3 is CASSFLSRDSSYEQYF. In DNA, the CDR3 is TGTGCCAGCAGTTTCCTATCCCGGGACAGCTCCTACGAGCAGTACTTC. Together with reference TRBV28 and TRBJ2-7, the CDR3 gives the full variable domain: DVKVTQSSRYLVKRTGEKVFLECVQDMDHENMFWYRQDPGLGLRLIYFSYDVKMKEKGDIPEGYSVSREKKERFSLILESASTNQTSMYLCASSFLSRDSSYEQYFGPGTRLTVT.

This chain links TRBV6-1 with TRBJ1-1; D not resolved. The germline gives CDR1 MNHNS, CDR2 SASEGT. The CDR3 is made up of 13 amino acids. Deletions cut 7 bases from V and 5 bases from J, with 14 bases between. The DNA for the CDR3 is TGTGCCAGCAATGAGGCCTCAGGTACTGAAGCTTTCTTT. Its translation: CASNEASGTEAFF.

The chain joins TRBV7-9 to TRBJ2-7; D is ambiguous. CDR3 length: 12 residues. V was shortened by 3 bases and J by 4 bases, with 7 bases between the two germline ends. CDR1 and CDR2 (germline): SEHNR, FQNEAQ (reference sequence). CDR3 in amino acids: CASSLGKYEQYF. The CDR3 DNA follows: TGTGCCAGCAGCTTGGGGAAATACGAGCAGTACTTC.

This chain links TRBV15 with TRBJ2-2, with TRBD2 identical over 7 bases. With V trimmed by 3 bases and J by 0 bases, 1 base remained unmatched. The CDR3 extends over 15 amino acids. Germline V lookup: CDR1 LNHNV, CDR2 YYDKDF (reference sequence). CDR3 nucleotides: TGTGCCACCAGCAGTGGACTAGCGAACACCGGGGAGCTGTTTTTT. This gives the protein CATSSGLANTGELFF.

This chain joins TRBV25-1 and TRBJ2-7; 8 bases are a match to TRBD1. The CDR3 covers 14 residues. The V segment lost 4 bases and the J segment 4 bases; nucleotides outside the gene matches: 6. From germline, CDR1 is MGHDK and CDR2 SYGVNS. CDR3 sequence: CASSGTGKSYEQYF. The CDR3 DNA sequence: TGTGCCAGCAGTGGGACAGGGAAGTCGTACGAGCAGTACTTC.

J is TRBJ2-3 and V is TRBV18; D ambiguous. The CDR3 length is 13 residues. From germline, CDR1 is KGHSH and CDR2 LQKENI. V gave up 3 bases and J gave up 4 bases, with 8 bases separating them. The CDR3 DNA follows: TGTGCCAGCTCACCCGGCCGTCCAGATACGCAGTATTTT. It specifies CASSPGRPDTQYF.

This clone came up once. J is TRBJ2-7 and V is TRBV6-5; 7 bases fit TRBD1. Losses at the gene ends were 7 bases for V and 2 bases for J; bases not matched to a gene: 8. The length of the CDR3 is 14 residues. The germline gives CDR1 MNHEY, CDR2 SVGAGI. The CDR3 is CASTPRQGTYEQYF. As DNA, the CDR3 is TGTGCCAGCACCCCCCGACAGGGAACCTACGAGCAGTACTTC.

The V call is TRBV7-7, the J call TRBJ2-3, with D perhaps TRBD1 (5 bases). Germline lookup yields CDR1 SSHAT and CDR2 FNYEAQ (reference sequence). The CDR3 loop spans 15 amino acids. V lost 5 bases and J lost 4, with 16 bases in between. The chain's CDR3 is CASSPWPPGPDTQYF. In DNA, the CDR3 is TGTGCCAGCAGCCCATGGCCTCCAGGGCCAGATACGCAGTATTTT.

The V call is TRBV29-1, the J call TRBJ2-1; D is unclear. The CDR3 runs 14 residues. Germline CDR1 is SQVTM and CDR2 is ANQGSEA. V was shortened by 1 base and J by 3 bases, with 10 bases between the two germline ends. The CDR3 loop is CSVEGVTDYNEQFF. The CDR3 DNA is TGCAGCGTTGAAGGTGTTACAGACTACAATGAGCAGTTCTTC.